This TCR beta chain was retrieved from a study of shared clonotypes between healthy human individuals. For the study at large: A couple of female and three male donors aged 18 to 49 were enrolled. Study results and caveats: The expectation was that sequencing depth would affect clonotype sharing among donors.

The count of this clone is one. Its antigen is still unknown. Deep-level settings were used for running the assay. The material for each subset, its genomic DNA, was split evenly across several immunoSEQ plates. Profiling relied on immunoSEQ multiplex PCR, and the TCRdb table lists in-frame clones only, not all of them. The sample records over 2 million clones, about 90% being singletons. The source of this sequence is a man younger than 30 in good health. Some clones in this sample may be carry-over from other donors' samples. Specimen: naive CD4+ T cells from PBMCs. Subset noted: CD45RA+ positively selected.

The CDR3, as DNA: TGTGCCAGTAGTAGGGTGGGTTGGTCAGGGGCCAACGTCCTGACTTTC. It encodes CASSRVGWSGANVLTF. The J gene is TRBJ2-6, the V gene TRBV19; D unresolved. The germline CDR1 and CDR2 sequences are LNHDA and SQIVND (reference sequence). The V end was cut by 4 bases, the J end by 4 bases, with 14 bases between. CDR3 length: 16 residues. The entire variable domain, with the rest obtained from reference TRBV19 and TRBJ2-6, is as follows: DGGITQSPKYLFRKEGQNVTLSCEQNLNHDAMYWYRQDPGQGLRLIYYSQIVNDFQKGDIAEGYSVSREKKESFPLTVTSAQKNPTAFYLCASSRVGWSGANVLTFGAGSRLTVL.